This T cell receptor (beta chain) is from a study of cytomegalovirus exposure and HLA in healthy donors (TCRdb year 2017). A note on the overall study: An earlier analysis of 587 of the donors reported under 300 Gb of sequence data and roughly 120 million unique TCR beta sequences obtained from some 170 million T cells. The study aimed to test whether signatures of past pathogen exposure could be identified by cataloging public T cell receptors. The number of typed donors differed by locus: about 620-630 for A, B, C, DRB1 and DQB1; about 520 for DQA1; 606 for DPA1; and 400 to 480 for DPB1. In the later analysis, no new phenotypic data were used to find candidate immune exposures; instead, reliance was placed on TCR beta sequences and their occurrence across donors. Both class I and class II loci were covered by HLA typing, at four-digit resolution. All discovery cohort repertoires had been generated using a single sequencing platform. Donor age, sex, ethnicity and CMV serostatus were collected together with the repertoire data. In addition to the first cohort of 650 to 800 subjects, a separate validation cohort of 100 to 150 different subjects was used. To predict cytomegalovirus infection status, the study combined high-throughput TCR immunosequencing, statistical association of individual TCRs with disease status, and machine learning. In an earlier analysis of more than 550 of the donors, high-throughput TCR beta sequencing was used to judge whether each TCR beta V gene segment behaved as functional or pseudogenic. A later analysis re-examined previously published TCR beta repertoires from over 500 donors and added high-resolution HLA genotyping to investigate patterns of TCR occurrence. A handful of DR-DQ haplotypes were handled as single units for association and clustering because linkage in the cohort was strong. A later genetic analysis used genome-wide SNP genotypes for about 65% of the 666 donors, treating that subset as a discovery cohort. Roughly 310 gigabases of sequencing data and approximately 85 million unique TCR sequences were included in an early release covering roughly 700 HLA-typed donors. Of the 398 genotyped donors, more than 75% were placed in the genetic ancestry cluster associated with self-reported Caucasian donors. On average, roughly 240,000 unique TCR beta nucleotide sequences were sequenced per donor among 398 genotyped donors of the cohort, with roughly a sixth of those sequences being non-productive. The T cell repertoires of roughly 660 subjects were profiled by immunosequencing and related to cytomegalovirus serostatus.

The cohort comprised 670 or so healthy bone marrow donors. All cohort members were sampled while nominally healthy, although unrecorded immune exposures were likely present. The donor tested CMV seronegative and was one of the 352 seronegative cohort members. A peripheral blood sample was provided by each donor, and peripheral blood mononuclear cells were used for TCR beta sequencing. Genomic DNA extraction from the blood cell samples was performed with the Qiagen DNeasy Blood Extraction Kit. The table lists this clone with a few counts. Its antigen target is currently unknown. At one boundary the junction diverges from the germline segment, which might be a read error. The full study reports these points: Because HLA typing was unavailable for some donors at each locus, only the typed subset was used in association tests. Some IMGT-functional V segments, including TRBV6-2 and TRBV6-3, could not be told apart with the 87-base-pair reads, so those segments were excluded. While some public TCRs were present in many individuals, most TCR sequences turned up only very rarely across donors. V-gene and J-gene trimming of TCR beta chains was associated with a missense DCLRE1C variant in a later genetic analysis, and the association was replicated in an independent cohort. The study gave a list of about 160 TCR beta chains associated with cytomegalovirus. A later genetic analysis reported fewer N-insertions in productive TCRs among donors in an Asian-associated ancestry cluster than the approximately 700-donor mean. In a later analysis, HLA-associated TCR beta chains showed more clonal expansion and lower generation probabilities than non-associated chains that were equally common. It was suggested by the authors that the approach could potentially be generalized to other disease states and immunological phenotypes. Because counts were too low, approximately 15 rarely observed V segments, including chromosome 9 orphons, were excluded from the earlier analysis of some 590 of the donors. The presence/absence analyses assumed that sequencing depth was roughly uniform across donors, and that assumption may not be true. When HLA alleles, especially DR and DQ, strongly co-occurred, attributing TCR associations to individual alleles was difficult. An earlier analysis of approximately 540 of the donors showed that most TCR beta V segments appeared in productive rearrangements either about 87% or about 30% of the time, which broadly matched IMGT annotations. A group of highly shared sequence variants was considered likely to be a technical artifact of the sequencing pipeline. In a later analysis, several top co-occurrence clusters were reported to appear linked to parvovirus B19, influenza, CMV and Epstein-Barr virus. In a later analysis, some 17,000 TCR beta sequences were associated with specific HLA alleles at a false discovery rate of 0.05. A few of the identified cytomegalovirus-associated TCR beta chains were confirmed in vitro to be specific for cytomegalovirus antigens. Correlated functional status among segregating V segments might reflect linkage disequilibrium, but an unknown experimental factor could not be ruled out. This cohort had only TCR beta chains sequenced, and the lack of alpha or paired-chain data limited which features could be detected. In a later analysis, TCR association rates were found to vary across HLA loci, with the most associated TCRs seen for DRB1 alleles and the fewest for HLA-C alleles. According to a later analysis, most CMV-associated TCR beta chains appeared to be HLA-restricted, and the HLA associations seemed to be driven largely by CMV exposure. A further reported finding was that TCR beta sequences accurately predicted the HLA-A and HLA-B alleles for most subjects in the first cohort. The classifier was reported to diagnose cytomegalovirus status with high specificity and sensitivity in both the original and validation cohorts. For the cohort, immune exposure information was limited to CMV serostatus.

Libraries were built with the immunoSEQ multiplex PCR assay. The multiplex PCR relied on a mix of 60 forward primers for TCR Vbeta segments and 13 reverse primers for TCR Jbeta segments. The CDR3 region of rearranged TCR beta genes was amplified from genomic DNA by a multiplex PCR assay. Amplified TCR beta libraries were sequenced as 87-base-pair reads on the Illumina HiSeq System. Per the original workflow: In a later analysis, 77 million or so unique TCR beta chains were counted across the approximately 670 repertoires, and about 10 million of these chains were shared by at least two donors. Raw reads were error-corrected and collapsed into unique sequences with a nearest-neighbor algorithm that merged closely related sequences to remove PCR and sequencing errors. V, D and J gene segments were assigned by aligning CDR3 sequences to IMGT reference sequences. For a sequence to be retained, a match of at least six nucleotides was required to both a V gene segment and a J gene segment. A rearrangement counted as productive if the CDR3 had no stop codons and remained in frame with V and J, and every other rearrangement counted as non-productive. Following IMGT convention, CDR3 was defined as the stretch from the second conserved V-encoded cysteine to the conserved J-encoded phenylalanine. Sequences without an unambiguous match to a single V gene segment were excluded from the earlier analysis of about 600 of the donors. An earlier analysis of 587 of the donors classified V segments as functional when productive rearrangements were above 56.7% and as segregating when the standard deviation between donors was above 5%. A statistical classification framework was built to diagnose cytomegalovirus status from the catalog of TCR beta chain sequences. In a later analysis, TCR nucleotide sequences were compared against IMGT/GENE-DB human TR gene sequences so that V and J genes could be assigned. In a later analysis, CDR3 sequences and most-parsimonious VDJ recombination scenarios were assigned using the TCRdist pipeline. In a later analysis, every TCR beta chain was defined by the combination of its CDR3 amino acid sequence and its V-gene family, and reads without a unique V-gene family were dropped. A later analysis removed 500 to 600 highly shared, low-generation-probability nucleotide sequences to deal with suspected cross-contamination and a sequencing artifact. A later analysis calculated a clonal expansion index for each public chain from normalized within-repertoire ranks of inferred template counts. In a later analysis, generation probabilities were computed using a VDJ recombination model fitted to out-of-frame rearrangements, and the results were checked against IGoR. A later analysis scored TCR-TCR, TCR-HLA and TCR-CMV co-occurrence with hypergeometric tests, applying a repertoire-size bias correction to TCR pairs. A later analysis estimated false discovery rates by permuting HLA or CMV assignments 20 times. In a later analysis, co-occurring TCRs were grouped using DBSCAN, and TCRdist sequence similarity was added for clustering within HLA-allele-positive subsets. Co-occurrence clustering excluded repertoires with fewer than 30,000 or more than 120,000 public chains, plus five with anomalous nucleotide sharing. TCRdb retrieved this table from immuneACCESS and kept in-frame rearrangements only. Not all clones are present; in checked studies, unresolved V genes account for under half, and no reason is known for the remainder. That table supplies the V and J calls and clone size; D and trimming were determined from the DNA. The sample table holds about 160,000 clones, of which roughly 77% were seen once. The ten largest make up about 1.9% of the sample.

From the germline V gene (reference sequence), CDR1 is SSHAT and CDR2 is FNYEAQ. Spanning cysteine to phenylalanine, the CDR3 consists of 14 amino acids. The kept DNA is CDR3 alone, 42 bases in frame from the first base. The receptor comes from a woman aged 18 to 35 in good health and CMV-seronegative. The sequenced material came from PBMCs. Recombination joined TRBV7-7 with TRBJ2-6; a tentative D match to TRBD1 spans 6 bases. In nucleotide form, the sequence is TGTGCTAGCAGTTACAGGGCTGGGGCCAACGTCCTGACTTTC. Translation gives CASSYRAGANVLTF.